The 25 T cell receptor beta chains given below trace back to one sample, sequenced in a study of shared clonotypes between healthy human individuals (dated by TCRdb to the early 2020s). The library came from the immunoSEQ multiplex PCR assay. What TCRdb holds here is the immuneACCESS table cut down to in-frame rearrangements. Part of the clones is not present; checked against another copy, under half of the missing clones reflect an unresolved V gene, and the others are unexplained. The sample table contains 1,400,000 or so clones; only one count was recorded for 98% of them. 0.3% to 0.45% of the sample rests with the top ten. Sequencing was carried out using naive CD4+ T cells sorted from blood. The cell subset or site label corresponds to: CD45RA+ positively selected. The receptors originated from a man aged 25-45 years in good health.

The genes are TRBV10-1 and TRBJ2-7; a weak D match, TRBD2 (6 bases). Trimming cost V 6 bases and J 9 bases, with 21 bases left between them. The CDR3 covers 14 residues. Per the germline V gene, CDR1 is WNHNN and CDR2 is SYGVQD (reference sequence). CDR3 DNA sequence: TGCGCCAGCAGCGCGGGGTCTACCGTCGGTGGGCAGTACTTC. This translates into CASSAGSTVGGQYF.

Concerning this clone itself: The sample has other DNA sequences that encode this CDR3 too. The V gene is TRBV7-9, the J gene TRBJ1-5; TRBD1 agrees at 8 bases. Looked up from germline, CDR1 is SEHNR and CDR2 is FQNEAQ (reference sequence). This CDR3 comprises 13 residues. Trimming took 4 bases from V and 4 from J; bases not matched to a gene: 0. For the CDR3, the DNA is TGTGCCAGCAGCTGGACAGGGAATCAGCCCCAGCATTTT. This sequence encodes CASSWTGNQPQHF.

The gene calls are TRBV11-2 and TRBJ1-4; TRBD1 aligns across 9 bases. Germline values: CDR1 SGHAT, CDR2 FQNNGV. The junction had 10 bases not matched to a gene; V was cut back by 5 bases and J by 6 bases. The CDR3 length is 16 residues. The CDR3 loop reads CASSPDLGTGYEKLFF. The CDR3 DNA reads TGTGCCAGCAGCCCAGATCTAGGGACAGGGTATGAAAAACTGTTTTTT.

Note on this clone: The sample contains more than one DNA sequence encoding this CDR3. V gene TRBV9 combines with J gene TRBJ2-5; D is uncertain. V was clipped by 2 bases and J by 5 bases, with 10 bases between them. CDR1 and CDR2 (germline): SGDLS, YYNGEE. The CDR3 is made up of 13 amino acids. CDR3 bases: TGTGCCAGCAGCGTCTCTCTGAGGGAGACCCAGTACTTC. As protein: CASSVSLRETQYF. Filled out from reference TRBV9 and TRBJ2-5, the complete variable domain reads DSGVTQTPKHLITATGQRVTLRCSPRSGDLSVYWYQQSLDQGLQFLIQYYNGEERAKGNILERFSAQQFPDLHSELNLSSLELGDSALYFCASSVSLRETQYFGPGTRLLVL.

The chain couples TRBV5-6 to TRBJ1-1; no clear D gene. V lost 0 bases, J lost 5 bases, and 8 bases lay in between. This CDR3 is built from 13 residues. Germline values: CDR1 SGHDT, CDR2 YYEEEE. The CDR3, as DNA: TGTGCCAGCAGCTTGGGCACGGAGACTGAAGCTTTCTTT. Translating gives CASSLGTETEAFF.

The chain has TRBV9 and TRBJ2-3; 9 bases line up with TRBD2. The CDR3 is made up of 16 amino acids. V lost 2 bases, J lost 6 bases, and 10 bases stayed unmatched. The germline V gene encodes CDR1 SGDLS and CDR2 YYNGEE. The DNA of the CDR3 is TGTGCCAGCAGCGTGTTTGGCGGGAGGGAGGCGGATACGCAGTATTTT. The encoded protein is CASSVFGGREADTQYF.

This clone occurred once. The gene calls are TRBV9 and TRBJ2-7; weak D call: TRBD1 (6 bases). CDR1 is SGDLS, CDR2 YYNGEE, per germline. The CDR3 has 15 residues. V was cut by 3 bases and J by 4 bases, with 17 bases left in between. The chain's CDR3 is CASSGCFRDNYEQYF. The CDR3 DNA reads TGTGCCAGCAGCGGCTGCTTTCGGGACAATTACGAGCAGTACTTC.

The V and J genes are TRBV7-8 and TRBJ2-1; no reliable D call. Germline V lookup: CDR1 SGHVS, CDR2 FQNEAQ. V was shortened by 1 base and J by 7 bases, with 14 bases between the two germline ends. This CDR3 region has 15 residues. In DNA form, the CDR3 reads TGTGCCAGCAGCTTAGGCCGAGTCATGGGGAATGAGCAGTTCTTC. Protein: CASSLGRVMGNEQFF. The full variable domain, with the rest looked up from reference TRBV7-8 and TRBJ2-1, is GAGVSQSPRYKVAKRGQDVALRCDPISGHVSLFWYQQALGQGPEFLTYFQNEAQLDKSGLPSDRFFAERPEGSVSTLKIQRTQQEDSAVYLCASSLGRVMGNEQFFGPGTRLTVL.

The J gene is TRBJ2-1, the V gene TRBV4-3, with 14 bases that match TRBD2. This CDR3 is built from 16 residues. V trimming: 4 bases; J trimming: 10 bases; junction bases outside the gene matches: 9. Germline V gives CDR1 LGHNA, CDR2 YSLEER. The CDR3: CASSPPGLAGEGEQFF. The CDR3 nucleotides are TGCGCCAGCAGCCCCCCGGGACTAGCGGGAGAAGGGGAGCAGTTCTTC.

V is TRBV5-1 and J is TRBJ2-7; 11 bases map to TRBD2. Germline values: CDR1 SGHRS, CDR2 YFSETQ. V lost 0 bases to trimming and J lost 2 bases; unmatched junction nucleotides: 4. The CDR3 runs to 16 residues. This chain's CDR3 is CASSLAGSGRAYEQYF. The CDR3 DNA follows: TGCGCCAGCAGCTTGGCCGGTAGCGGGAGGGCCTACGAGCAGTACTTC.

The chain combines TRBV10-3 with TRBJ2-7, with D hard to call. CDR1 is ENHRY and CDR2 is SYGVKD in the germline V gene. Deletions cut 10 bases from V and 0 bases from J, with 22 bases between. The CDR3 has 16 residues. The CDR3: CANYRPLPSLSYEQYF. The CDR3 DNA sequence: TGTGCCAACTATAGGCCGCTTCCATCCCTCTCCTACGAGCAGTACTTC.

The chain couples TRBV14 to TRBJ1-5, with a weak D call TRBD1 (5 bases). The CDR3 consists of 13 residues. V was pared by 4 bases and J by 3 bases, with 7 bases between. Germline lookup yields CDR1 SGHDN and CDR2 FVKESK. This CDR3 reads CASSLGPNQPQHF. The CDR3, as DNA: TGTGCCAGCAGCCTGGGACCCAATCAGCCCCAGCATTTT.

The chain is built from TRBV10-3 and TRBJ1-4; D not resolved. CDR1 is ENHRY and CDR2 is SYGVKD in the germline V gene. The CDR3 length is 14 residues. V lost 5 bases and J lost 0, with 7 bases in between. CDR3 loop: CAISSSTTNEKLFF. In DNA, the CDR3 is TGTGCCATCAGTTCAAGTACAACTAATGAAAAACTGTTTTTT.

The rearrangement uses TRBV10-3 and TRBJ2-1, with D possibly matching TRBD2 (5 bases). Germline values: CDR1 ENHRY, CDR2 SYGVKD. V gave up 5 bases and J gave up 10 bases, with 12 bases separating them. CDR3 length: 12 residues. The CDR3 DNA sequence: TGTGCCATCAGTCCGAGCGGCAGGGAGCAGTTCTTC. This encodes CAISPSGREQFF.

The gene calls are TRBV28 and TRBJ1-1, with 8 bases that match TRBD1. The CDR3 spans 12 residues. The trim removed 8 bases at V and 5 bases at J, leaving 4 bases unmatched. The germline CDR1 and CDR2 sequences are MDHEN and SYDVKM. The CDR3 region has the DNA TGTGCCAGCGACAGGGGTAAGACTGAAGCTTTCTTT. Amino acids: CASDRGKTEAFF.

The chain couples TRBV9 to TRBJ2-1; TRBD1 might be the D (6 bases). V gave up 4 bases and J gave up 7 bases, with 18 bases separating them. Looked up from germline, CDR1 is SGDLS and CDR2 is YYNGEE. The CDR3 length is 15 residues. CDR3 in amino acids: CASSKLGGSSNEQFF. The CDR3 DNA reads as TGTGCCAGCAGCAAACTAGGGGGTAGCTCTAATGAGCAGTTCTTC.

This clone appeared a few times. The same CDR3 can be traced to other DNA sequences in this sample. The CDR3, as DNA: TGTGCCAGCAGCTCCCAAGAGACCCAGTACTTC. Its translation: CASSSQETQYF. The chain has TRBV7-9 and TRBJ2-5; D remains unclear. CDR1 and CDR2 (germline): SEHNR, FQNEAQ (reference sequence). This CDR3 is built from 11 residues. V was shortened by 4 bases and J by 1 base, with 1 base between the two germline ends. Drawing the rest from reference TRBV7-9 and TRBJ2-5, the complete variable domain is DTGVSQNPRHKITKRGQNVTFRCDPISEHNRLYWYRQTLGQGPEFLTYFQNEAQLEKSRLLSDRFSAERPKGSFSTLEIQRTEQGDSAMYLCASSSQETQYFGPGTRLLVL.

This clone has just one count. The gene calls are TRBV10-3 and TRBJ1-5; D is unresolved. Germline V CDR1 and CDR2: ENHRY, SYGVKD. The CDR3 is 13 residues long. The V end was cut by 3 bases, the J end by 3 bases, with 6 bases between. The CDR3 bases are TGTGCCATCAGTGAAACCGACAATCAGCCCCAGCATTTT. It is translated as CAISETDNQPQHF.

The J gene is TRBJ2-7, the V gene TRBV9; D remains ambiguous. There are 14 residues in the CDR3. Germline V CDR1 and CDR2: SGDLS, YYNGEE. The V end was cut by 0 bases, the J end by 6 bases, with 13 bases between. The CDR3: CASSVEPLKAEQYF. The CDR3, as DNA: TGTGCCAGCAGCGTAGAACCCCTTAAAGCCGAGCAGTACTTC. Looking up the rest from reference TRBV9 and TRBJ2-7 gives the full variable domain: DSGVTQTPKHLITATGQRVTLRCSPRSGDLSVYWYQQSLDQGLQFLIQYYNGEERAKGNILERFSAQQFPDLHSELNLSSLELGDSALYFCASSVEPLKAEQYFGPGTRLTVT.

The chain joins TRBV25-1 to TRBJ2-7; 9 bases match TRBD1. V trimming: 5 bases; J trimming: 2 bases; junction bases outside the gene matches: 4. This CDR3 is 14 amino acids long. CDR1 and CDR2 from the germline V gene are MGHDK and SYGVNS. CDR3 loop: CASSRDRETYEQYF. In DNA form, the CDR3 reads TGTGCCAGCAGTAGGGACAGGGAGACCTACGAGCAGTACTTC.

V and J are TRBV7-2 and TRBJ1-1; perhaps TRBD1 as D (6 bases). Germline V gene lookup returns CDR1 SGHTA and CDR2 FQGNSA. Between the trimmed V and J ends, which lost 6 bases and 3 bases, there was a span of 11 bases. The CDR3 totals 13 residues. The CDR3 here is CASSWTEDTEAFF. Here the CDR3 DNA reads TGTGCCAGCAGTTGGACAGAAGACACTGAAGCTTTCTTT.

The chain is built from TRBV5-1 and TRBJ2-7, with D uncertain. V lost 4 bases to trimming and J lost 0 bases, with 5 bases between them. The CDR3 sequence is 12 residues long. Germline lookup yields CDR1 SGHRS and CDR2 YFSETQ. CDR3 sequence: CASSLLSYEQYF. The CDR3 bases are TGCGCCAGCAGCCTCCTCTCCTACGAGCAGTACTTC.

The rearrangement links TRBV9 to TRBJ1-5; D might be TRBD1 (5 bases). Germline V gene lookup returns CDR1 SGDLS and CDR2 YYNGEE. Deletions cut 1 base from V and 3 bases from J, with 8 bases between. CDR3 length: 14 residues. The CDR3 bases are TGTGCCAGCAGCGTATCAGGGCACAATCAGCCCCAGCATTTT. Protein product: CASSVSGHNQPQHF.

The chain has TRBV19 and TRBJ2-7; 10 bases are a match to TRBD1. Per germline, CDR1 LNHDA and CDR2 SQIVND (reference sequence). This CDR3 contains 17 residues. V lost 1 base and J lost 7; bases outside the gene matches: 13. CDR3 amino acids: CASSIGRLRDRGREQYF. The CDR3 nucleotides read TGTGCCAGTAGTATAGGAAGGCTCCGGGACAGGGGTCGAGAGCAGTACTTC. The full variable domain, completed using reference TRBV19 and TRBJ2-7, is DGGITQSPKYLFRKEGQNVTLSCEQNLNHDAMYWYRQDPGQGLRLIYYSQIVNDFQKGDIAEGYSVSREKKESFPLTVTSAQKNPTAFYLCASSIGRLRDRGREQYFGPGTRLTVT.

This rearrangement joins TRBV5-1 to TRBJ1-1; D remains unclear. The CDR3 is made up of 13 amino acids. Germline loops: CDR1 SGHRS, CDR2 YFSETQ. The ends were cut back, 2 bases at V and 8 bases at J, with 13 bases in the middle. CDR3 sequence reads: CASSFALEMEAFF. Here the CDR3 DNA reads TGCGCCAGCAGCTTCGCCCTGGAAATGGAAGCTTTCTTT.